This T cell receptor beta chain was sequenced during a study of blood T cell repertoires in COVID-19. The cohort comprised adults aged about 18 to 90 years residing in about two dozen US areas. The germline V gene has CDR1 SGDLS and CDR2 YYNGEE. Trimming at V came to 2 bases and at J to 6 bases, leaving 14 bases not matched to a gene. The CDR3 consists of 17 residues. Profiling relied on immunoSEQ multiplex PCR, and the TCRdb table lists in-frame clones only, not all of them. The sample contains around 250,000 clones, around 80% of which appear only once. The receptor comes from a man between 40 and 49 years old who had been exposed to COVID-19. Sequencing was carried out using PBMCs or T cells enriched from blood (not recorded which). This sequence joins TRBV9 and TRBJ2-7, with 10 nucleotides matching TRBD2. CDR3 region: CASSVDAGGTSATEQYF. The CDR3 region has the DNA TGTGCCAGCAGCGTTGACGCGGGCGGGACTAGCGCCACCGAGCAGTACTTC.